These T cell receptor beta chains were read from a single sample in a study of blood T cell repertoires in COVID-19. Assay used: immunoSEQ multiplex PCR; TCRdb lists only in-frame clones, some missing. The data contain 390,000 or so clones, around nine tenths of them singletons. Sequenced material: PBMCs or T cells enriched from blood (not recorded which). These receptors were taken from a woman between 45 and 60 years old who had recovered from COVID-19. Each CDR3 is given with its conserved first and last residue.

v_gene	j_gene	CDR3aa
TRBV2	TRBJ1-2	CASSPGRAAGGYTF
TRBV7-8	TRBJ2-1	CASSSLGGGYNEQFF
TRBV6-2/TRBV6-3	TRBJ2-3	CASSYYEVRFADTQYF
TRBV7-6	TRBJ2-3	CASSLVDRDHTDTQYF
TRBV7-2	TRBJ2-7	CASSLAVQGYEQYF
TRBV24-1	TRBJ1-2	CATSDFGTGTPNGYTF
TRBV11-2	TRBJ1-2	CASSLEMDFYGYTF
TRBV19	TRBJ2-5	CASSIYRGQETQYF
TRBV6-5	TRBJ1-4	CASSYSRNEKLFF
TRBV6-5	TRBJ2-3	CATDTGGGTDTQYF
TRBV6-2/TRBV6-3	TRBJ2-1	CASSRQEARSQFF
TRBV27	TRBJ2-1	CASSFTRSSYNEQFF
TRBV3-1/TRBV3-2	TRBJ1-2	CASSSTDRGYGYTF
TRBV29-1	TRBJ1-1	CSAETGKAMNTEAFF
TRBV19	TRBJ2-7	CASSIFGNYLEQYF
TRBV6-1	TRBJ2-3	CASSEVGEDTQYF
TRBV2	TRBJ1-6	CASSGQDNSPLHF
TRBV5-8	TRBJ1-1	CASSPRDSNTEAFF
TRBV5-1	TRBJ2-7	CASSDGGGYEQYF
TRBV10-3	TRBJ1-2	CAITRQGANYGYTF
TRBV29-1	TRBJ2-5	CSVSNPQGGRGETQYF
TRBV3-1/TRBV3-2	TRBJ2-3	CASSQSGGVSTDTQYF
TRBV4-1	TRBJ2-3	CASSQEVSGGTDTQYF
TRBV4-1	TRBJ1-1	CASSQPDRENTEAFF
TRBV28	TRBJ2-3	CASSRLGAGGYTDTQYF
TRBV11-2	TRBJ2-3	CASSSWRTDTQYF
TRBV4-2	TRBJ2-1	CASSQDSGAPTGEQFF
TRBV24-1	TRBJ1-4	CATSDGREDEKLFF
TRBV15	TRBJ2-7	CATSRGEVNRDEQYF
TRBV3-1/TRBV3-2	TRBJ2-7	CASSPAGEPIGEQYF
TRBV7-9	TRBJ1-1	CASSAPGRNTEAFF
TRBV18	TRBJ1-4	CASSNQGAPNEKLFF
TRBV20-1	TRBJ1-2	CSAIVNYGYTF
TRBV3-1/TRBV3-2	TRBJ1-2	CASSQEAAGGYGYTF
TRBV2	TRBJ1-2	CASSAYDGTGVNGYTF
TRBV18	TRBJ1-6	CASSPSGSNSPLHF
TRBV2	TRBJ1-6	CASGAFREARRSPLHF
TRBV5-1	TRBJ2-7	CASSRIGSGVYEQYF
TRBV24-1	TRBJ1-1	CATLGRTGVEAFF
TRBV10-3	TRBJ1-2	CAISGAGGAGYTF
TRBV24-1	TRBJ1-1	CATREGDYTEAFF
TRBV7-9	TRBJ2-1	CASSFGTSGVNEQFF
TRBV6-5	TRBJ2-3	CASPGRGAGTDTQYF
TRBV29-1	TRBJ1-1	CSVEISRGTEAFF
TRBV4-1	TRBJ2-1	CASSQGIGLAIEQFF
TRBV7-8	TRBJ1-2	CASSLASVGTGGYGYTF